These T cell receptor beta chains were read from a single sample in a study of cytomegalovirus exposure and HLA in healthy donors. Method: immunoSEQ multiplex PCR; TCRdb's copy keeps in-frame clones and lacks some. This sample has about 360,000 clones, with approximately 90% found just once. The specimen was PBMCs. The receptors stem from a woman aged 18-29 years in good health and CMV-seronegative. Each CDR3 is given with its conserved first and last residue. A D gene is named only where the DNA matches it firmly. Clone size, where shown, is once, few, many, or a class for clones that have expanded.

J,size,V,D,CDR3,DNA
TRBJ1-2,.,TRBV5-4,TRBD1,CASSLGDRDYGYTF,TGTGCCAGCAGCTTGGGGGACAGGGACTATGGCTACACCTTC
TRBJ2-5,once,TRBV28,.,CASRPRGGSWYF,TGTGCCAGCAGGCCCCGCGGGGGCAGTTGGTACTTC
TRBJ2-7,.,TRBV6-5,TRBD1,CASSLRQGSGQYF,TGTGCCAGCAGTTTAAGACAGGGGTCCGGGCAGTACTTC
TRBJ1-1,.,TRBV2,.,CASSEWGGRNTEAFF,TGTGCCAGCAGTGAATGGGGGGGACGGAACACTGAAGCTTTCTTT
TRBJ2-5,.,TRBV7-8,TRBD2,CASSLELAGGSETQYF,TGTGCCAGCAGCTTAGAGTTAGCGGGGGGGTCGGAGACCCAGTACTTC
TRBJ2-7,.,TRBV6-6,.,CASSSTPVDSSEQYF,TGTGCCAGCAGTTCGACCCCCGTGGACAGTAGCGAGCAGTACTTC
TRBJ1-5,.,TRBV6-5,TRBD1,CASSSSGGRSNQPQHF,TGTGCCAGCAGTTCGTCAGGGGGTAGGAGCAATCAGCCCCAGCATTTT
TRBJ2-1,.,TRBV18,.,CASSPSSAGNYNEQFF,TGTGCCAGCTCACCGAGTTCGGCGGGGAATTACAATGAGCAGTTCTTC
TRBJ1-2,.,TRBV28,.,CASSLTELRNYGYTF,TGTGCCAGCAGTTTAACCGAACTCCGGAACTATGGCTACACCTTC
TRBJ2-3,.,TRBV14,.,CASSPLGIVWTDTQYF,TGTGCCAGCAGCCCTCTCGGTATAGTTTGGACAGATACGCAGTATTTT
TRBJ1-3,.,TRBV28,.,CASRSFGNTIYF,TGTGCCAGCAGATCCTTTGGAAACACCATATATTTT
TRBJ2-7,.,TRBV9,TRBD1,CASSGQGAFNEQYF,TGTGCCAGCAGCGGACAGGGGGCGTTCAACGAGCAGTACTTC
TRBJ1-6,.,TRBV18,TRBD1,CASSPGAGTGGNSPLHF,TGTGCCAGCTCACCAGGAGCCGGGACAGGGGGTAATTCACCCCTCCACTTT
TRBJ2-7,.,TRBV5-6,TRBD1,CASSSIGQGHYEQYF,TGTGCCAGCAGCTCAATCGGACAGGGCCACTACGAGCAGTACTTC
TRBJ1-2,.,TRBV4-1,.,CASSQIQSNYGYTF,TGCGCCAGCAGCCAGATACAGTCTAACTATGGCTACACCTTC
TRBJ2-5,.,TRBV27,.,CATARTLWETQYF,TGTGCCACCGCCCGTACATTATGGGAGACCCAGTACTTC
TRBJ1-2,.,TRBV5-1,TRBD1,CASSSDRDDGYTF,TGCGCCAGCAGCTCCGACAGGGACGATGGCTACACCTTC
TRBJ1-3,.,TRBV28,.,CASSLLITAGNTIYF,TGTGCCAGCAGTTTACTAATTACAGCTGGAAACACCATATATTTT
TRBJ2-5,.,TRBV30,TRBD2,CAWSGLAGGPLETQYF,TGTGCCTGGAGTGGACTAGCGGGAGGGCCTTTAGAGACCCAGTACTTC
TRBJ1-1,.,TRBV28,.,CASSTTLGAGNTEAFF,TGTGCCAGCAGTACTACCTTGGGGGCGGGGAACACTGAAGCTTTCTTT
TRBJ2-3,.,TRBV27,TRBD1,CASSPEAGTGRFQDTQYF,TGTGCCAGCAGTCCAGAGGCGGGGACAGGGAGATTCCAAGATACGCAGTATTTT
TRBJ1-5,.,TRBV6-5,TRBD1,CASSSDRGVGQPQHF,TGTGCCAGCAGCTCCGACAGGGGAGTAGGACAGCCCCAGCATTTT
TRBJ1-2,.,TRBV16,TRBD1,CASLPLRGNYGYTF,TGTGCCAGCCTCCCCCTCAGGGGGAACTATGGCTACACCTTC
TRBJ1-5,.,TRBV2,.,CASSAVGAVKSNQPQHF,TGTGCCAGCAGTGCGGTTGGGGCTGTCAAGAGCAATCAGCCCCAGCATTTT
TRBJ2-7,.,TRBV10-2,TRBD2,CASSERPSGITEQYF,TGCGCCAGCAGTGAGAGGCCTAGCGGGATAACAGAGCAGTACTTC
TRBJ2-1,.,TRBV1,.,CTSSQDLGGGTYNEQFF,TGCACCAGCAGCCAAGATCTGGGCGGGGGTACCTACAATGAGCAGTTCTTC
TRBJ2-7,.,TRBV28,.,CASSTTGITYEQYF,TGTGCCAGCAGCACAACAGGTATAACCTACGAGCAGTACTTC
TRBJ1-2,.,TRBV5-1,TRBD1,CASSDRTGGVNGYTF,TGCGCCAGCAGCGATCGGACAGGGGGAGTGAATGGCTACACCTTC